The 24 T cell receptor beta chains in this list originate from one sample, sequenced in a study of shared clonotypes between healthy human individuals. The table came from immunoSEQ multiplex PCR; TCRdb's copy has only in-frame clones and leaves some out. The sample lists about 600,000 clones, 95% to 96% seen once, with 0.085% to 0.11% in the top ten. Cells designated naive CD8 were CD45RO-negative and were positively selected for CCR7, with terminally differentiated effector memory CD45RA+ cells excluded. Sequencing was carried out using naive CD8+ T cells sorted from blood. These receptors all come from a woman in her 30s in good health.

The chain joins TRBV4-1 to TRBJ2-5; 9 bases are a match to TRBD1. The J call is doubtful: the DNA matches TRBJ2-7 better. The V gene's germline CDR1 is MGHRA and CDR2 YSYEKL. CDR3 length: 16 residues. CDR3 in DNA: TGCGCCAGCAGCCATCCCCGGACAGGGGCTATCTACGAGCAGTACTTC. Its protein is CASSHPRTGAIYEQYF.

V gene TRBV27 combines with J gene TRBJ2-7; TRBD2 agrees at 10 bases. Trimming at V came to 3 bases and at J to 4 bases, leaving 9 bases not matched to a gene. Germline lookup yields CDR1 MNHEY and CDR2 SMNVEV (reference sequence). The CDR3 consists of 16 residues. The CDR3 DNA is TGTGCCAGCAGTTTTGGTCTAGCGGGAGAATTTTACGAGCAGTACTTC. Encoded protein: CASSFGLAGEFYEQYF.

The chain has TRBV19 and TRBJ2-1; 7 bases map to TRBD2. The CDR3 extends over 15 amino acids. The V gene's germline CDR1 is LNHDA and CDR2 SQIVND (reference sequence). Unmatched junction bases numbered 9, after V lost 6 bases and J lost 4 bases. CDR3 nucleotide sequence: TGTGCCAGTAGCATAAGCGGGACGGGGTACAATGAGCAGTTCTTC. Its protein product is CASSISGTGYNEQFF.

The V call is TRBV7-7, the J call TRBJ2-7, with D possibly being TRBD1 (5 bases). This CDR3 comprises 14 residues. Germline lookup yields CDR1 SSHAT and CDR2 FNYEAQ (reference sequence). Deletions cut 5 bases from V and 5 bases from J, with 16 bases between. The CDR3 nucleotides are TGTGCCAGCAGCCCTACCCCCCAGGGCGACGAGCAGTACTTC. Protein sequence: CASSPTPQGDEQYF.

The CDR3 DNA sequence: TGTGCCTGGAGTGGACTAGCGGGAGGCCGGACAGATACGCAGTATTTT. It encodes CAWSGLAGGRTDTQYF. The rearrangement joins TRBV30 to TRBJ2-3; 13 bases map to TRBD2. Germline V gene data show CDR1 as GTSNPN and CDR2 as SVGIG (reference sequence). The CDR3 is made up of 16 amino acids. V was pared by 1 base and J by 3 bases, with 4 bases of the junction left unmatched.

Comments on this clone: The sample carries other DNA sequences with the same CDR3. The rearrangement links TRBV19 to TRBJ2-7, with D perhaps being TRBD1 or TRBD2 (5 bases each). V lost 3 bases and J lost 3, with 9 bases in between. This CDR3 has 13 residues. Germline values: CDR1 LNHDA, CDR2 SQIVND (reference sequence). This chain's CDR3 is CASSMGPDYEQYF. In nucleotides, the CDR3 is TGTGCCAGTAGTATGGGACCAGACTACGAGCAGTACTTC.

The genes are TRBV28 and TRBJ2-1; D might be TRBD2 (5 bases). With 3 bases removed from V and 7 bases from J, the gap between germline ends came to 16 bases. The V gene's germline CDR1 is MDHEN and CDR2 SYDVKM. This CDR3 is built from 15 residues. CDR3 in DNA: TGTGCCAGCAGTTTCGGGGTCCCTTCTCGGAATGAGCAGTTCTTC. Protein sequence: CASSFGVPSRNEQFF.

V gene TRBV6-5 combines with J gene TRBJ2-1, with TRBD2 identical over 8 bases. Germline V lookup: CDR1 MNHEY, CDR2 SVGAGI. After removal of 2 bases from V and 8 bases from J, the junction contained 11 bases not matched to a gene. The CDR3 consists of 16 residues. CDR3 bases: TGTGCCAGCAGTTACCTTCGGGGGGGAGTCAACGATGAGCAGTTCTTC. The encoded protein is CASSYLRGGVNDEQFF.

The gene calls are TRBV19 and TRBJ1-1; perhaps TRBD1 as D (5 bases). The length of the CDR3 is 15 residues. Germline assignment: CDR1 LNHDA and CDR2 SQIVND (reference sequence). Trimming stripped 5 bases from V and 5 bases from J, with 18 bases between. The DNA for the CDR3 is TGTGCCAGTAGTCCGGAGGACGGACAACGAACTGAAGCTTTCTTT. As protein: CASSPEDGQRTEAFF. Drawing the rest from reference TRBV19 and TRBJ1-1, the complete variable domain is DGGITQSPKYLFRKEGQNVTLSCEQNLNHDAMYWYRQDPGQGLRLIYYSQIVNDFQKGDIAEGYSVSREKKESFPLTVTSAQKNPTAFYLCASSPEDGQRTEAFFGQGTRLTVV.

This clone appeared once. This sequence joins TRBV5-4 and TRBJ2-2; TRBD2 is a possible D gene (6 bases). Germline CDR1 reads SGHNT; CDR2 reads YYREEE (reference sequence). This CDR3 has 15 amino acids. Trimming removed 2 bases from V and 2 bases from J, with 10 bases in between. The CDR3 bases are TGTGCCAGCAGCTTTGGCGGGATTAACACCGGGGAGCTGTTTTTT. This codes for CASSFGGINTGELFF. Together with reference TRBV5-4 and TRBJ2-2, the CDR3 gives the full variable domain: ETGVTQSPTHLIKTRGQQVTLRCSSQSGHNTVSWYQQALGQGPQFIFQYYREEENGRGNFPPRFSGLQFPNYSSELNVNALELDDSALYLCASSFGGINTGELFFGEGSRLTVL.

The genes are TRBV9 and TRBJ1-5; D is uncertain. The CDR3 totals 14 residues. Germline loops: CDR1 SGDLS, CDR2 YYNGEE. The V gene lost 3 bases and the J gene lost 0 bases, with 7 bases spanning the gap. The CDR3 sequence: CASSETPSNQPQHF. DNA of the CDR3: TGTGCCAGCAGCGAGACACCTAGCAATCAGCCCCAGCATTTT. The variable domain in full, completed from reference TRBV9 and TRBJ1-5, reads DSGVTQTPKHLITATGQRVTLRCSPRSGDLSVYWYQQSLDQGLQFLIQYYNGEERAKGNILERFSAQQFPDLHSELNLSSLELGDSALYFCASSETPSNQPQHFGDGTRLSIL.

This chain links TRBV5-4 with TRBJ1-5; D might be TRBD1 (6 bases). In germline, CDR1 is SGHNT, CDR2 YYREEE (reference sequence). Between the trimmed V and J ends, which lost 1 base and 0 bases, there was a span of 11 bases. The CDR3 totals 16 residues. The CDR3 DNA is TGTGCCAGCAGCTTGTGGACAGATAGTAGCAATCAGCCCCAGCATTTT. Its protein is CASSLWTDSSNQPQHF.

The rearrangement uses TRBV6-5 and TRBJ1-4; TRBD1 might be the D (6 bases). The length of the CDR3 is 14 residues. With 2 bases removed from V and 5 bases from J, the gap between germline ends came to 9 bases. Germline CDR1 is MNHEY and CDR2 is SVGAGI. CDR3 nucleotide sequence: TGTGCCAGCAGTTACGGGACACCAAATGAAAAACTGTTTTTT. It specifies CASSYGTPNEKLFF.

This CDR3 is CASSIVEGLDTQYF. Written as DNA, the CDR3 is TGTGCCAGTAGTATAGTAGAGGGGTTAGATACGCAGTATTTT. The rearrangement uses TRBV19 and TRBJ2-3; D could derive from TRBD1 or TRBD2 (5 bases each). V dropped 1 base and J dropped 5 bases, with 10 bases sitting between them. Germline values: CDR1 LNHDA, CDR2 SQIVND (reference sequence). The CDR3 is 14 residues long.

J is TRBJ2-7 and V is TRBV28, with 9 bases lining up with TRBD1. This CDR3 has 14 residues. In germline, CDR1 is MDHEN, CDR2 SYDVKM. The ends lost 6 bases at V and 6 bases at J; junction bases unmatched: 9. CDR3: CASRGDRDPSEQYF. The DNA for the CDR3 is TGTGCCAGCAGGGGGGACAGGGACCCTTCCGAGCAGTACTTC. Combining the CDR3 with reference TRBV28 and TRBJ2-7 gives the whole variable domain DVKVTQSSRYLVKRTGEKVFLECVQDMDHENMFWYRQDPGLGLRLIYFSYDVKMKEKGDIPEGYSVSREKKERFSLILESASTNQTSMYLCASRGDRDPSEQYFGPGTRLTVT.

This clone is a singleton in its sample. The chain couples TRBV9 to TRBJ2-3, with D perhaps matching TRBD1 or TRBD2 (5 bases each). The length of the CDR3 is 16 residues. Trimming left V 0 bases short and J 4 bases short, with 15 bases between. Germline V gene lookup returns CDR1 SGDLS and CDR2 YYNGEE. The DNA for the CDR3 is TGTGCCAGCAGCGTAGATCAGGGCGAGGGGCCAGATACGCAGTATTTT. This codes for CASSVDQGEGPDTQYF.

A note on this clone: The same CDR3 arises from other DNA sequences in this sample as well. This chain uses TRBV7-9 with TRBJ1-5; 8 bases are a match to TRBD1. Per the germline V gene, CDR1 is SEHNR and CDR2 is FQNEAQ (reference sequence). This CDR3 region has 14 residues. The J segment lost 4 bases and the V segment lost 5 bases, leaving 4 bases of the junction unmatched. The CDR3 coding sequence is TGTGCCAGCAGCCCCGGGACAGGTAATCAGCCCCAGCATTTT. Its protein is CASSPGTGNQPQHF.

Points on this clone: Other DNA sequences of this sample code for an identical CDR3. The chain recombines TRBV28 with TRBJ2-1, with D tentatively TRBD1 (6 bases). V lost 6 bases and J lost 5, with 8 bases in between. This CDR3 has 12 amino acids. Germline V gene sequence: CDR1 MDHEN, CDR2 SYDVKM. CDR3 nucleotides: TGTGCCAGCAGCCCAGGGGACAATGAGCAGTTCTTC. It specifies CASSPGDNEQFF.

V is TRBV19 and J is TRBJ2-1; 9 nucleotides match TRBD2. The germline CDR1 and CDR2 sequences are LNHDA and SQIVND (reference sequence). The CDR3 totals 16 residues. The trim removed 5 bases at V and 9 bases at J, leaving 14 bases unmatched. The CDR3, as DNA: TGTGCCAGTAGTCCAACTACTAGCGGGTGGGTAAGTGAGCAGTTCTTC. This gives the protein CASSPTTSGWVSEQFF.

This sequence joins TRBV27 and TRBJ2-1; D unresolved. CDR1 and CDR2 (germline): MNHEY, SMNVEV (reference sequence). The CDR3 runs 15 residues. Trimming shortened V by 5 bases and J by 0 bases, and 11 bases separated the two germline ends. CDR3 loop: CASSPPSSSYNEQFF. CDR3 DNA: TGTGCCAGCAGTCCACCTTCCAGCTCCTACAATGAGCAGTTCTTC.

Comment on this clone: In the same sample, other DNA sequences code for this CDR3. The chain combines TRBV29-1 with TRBJ2-1; tentatively, D is TRBD1 (6 bases). This CDR3 is built from 11 residues. Germline V gives CDR1 SQVTM, CDR2 ANQGSEA. The V end was cut by 3 bases, the J end by 6 bases, with 6 bases between. The CDR3 protein is CSVDRGNEQFF. CDR3 bases: TGCAGCGTTGACAGGGGCAATGAGCAGTTCTTC.

In this sample, this clone turned up once. V and J are TRBV28 and TRBJ2-2; no firm D call. Germline CDR1 and CDR2: MDHEN and SYDVKM. The CDR3 is made up of 16 amino acids. V lost 3 bases and J lost 2, with 13 bases in between. CDR3 amino acids: CASSFALGFNTGELFF. The CDR3 nucleotides read TGTGCCAGCAGTTTTGCTCTTGGGTTTAACACCGGGGAGCTGTTTTTT.

The gene calls are TRBV9 and TRBJ1-2, with a tentative D call TRBD1 (6 bases). With 3 bases removed from V and 0 bases from J, the gap between germline ends came to 9 bases. This CDR3 comprises 14 residues. Germline CDR1 SGDLS, CDR2 YYNGEE. The chain's CDR3 is CASSGGGANYGYTF. The CDR3 DNA follows: TGTGCCAGCAGCGGAGGGGGAGCTAACTATGGCTACACCTTC.

V gene TRBV19 combines with J gene TRBJ2-1; 7 bases are a match to TRBD2. After removal of 6 bases from V and 5 bases from J, the junction contained 13 bases not matched to a gene. This CDR3 region has 16 residues. CDR1 LNHDA and CDR2 SQIVND come from the germline V gene (reference sequence). The DNA of the CDR3 is TGTGCCAGTAGCCCCAGGGACGCGGGAGTAAACAATGAGCAGTTCTTC. Protein product: CASSPRDAGVNNEQFF.